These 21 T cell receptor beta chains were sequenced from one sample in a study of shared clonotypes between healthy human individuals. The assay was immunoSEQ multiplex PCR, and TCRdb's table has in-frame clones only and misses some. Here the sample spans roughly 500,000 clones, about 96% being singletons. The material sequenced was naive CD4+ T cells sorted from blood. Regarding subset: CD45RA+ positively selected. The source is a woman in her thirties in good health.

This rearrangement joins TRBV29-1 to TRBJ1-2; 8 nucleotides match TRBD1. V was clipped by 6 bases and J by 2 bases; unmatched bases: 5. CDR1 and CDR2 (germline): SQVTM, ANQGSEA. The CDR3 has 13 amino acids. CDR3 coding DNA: TGCAGCGTGTCGCAGGGGGCGAACTATGGCTACACCTTC. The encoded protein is CSVSQGANYGYTF.

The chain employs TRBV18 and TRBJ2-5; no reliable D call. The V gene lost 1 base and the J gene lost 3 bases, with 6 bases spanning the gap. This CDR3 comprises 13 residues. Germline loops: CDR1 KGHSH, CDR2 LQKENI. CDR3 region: CASSPREKETQYF. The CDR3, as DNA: TGTGCCAGCTCACCACGGGAAAAAGAGACCCAGTACTTC. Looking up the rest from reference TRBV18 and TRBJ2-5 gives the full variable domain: NAGVMQNPRHLVRRRGQEARLRCSPMKGHSHVYWYRQLPEEGLKFMVYLQKENIIDESGMPKERFSAEFPKEGPSILRIQQVVRGDSAAYFCASSPREKETQYFGPGTRLLVL.

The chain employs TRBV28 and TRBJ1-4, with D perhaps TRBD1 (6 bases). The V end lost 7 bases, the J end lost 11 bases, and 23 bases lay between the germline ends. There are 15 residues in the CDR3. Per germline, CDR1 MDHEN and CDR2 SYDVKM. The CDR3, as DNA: TGTGCCAGCAAGTTGGGGCTGGGGGGCTCCGGGAAACTGTTTTTT. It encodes CASKLGLGGSGKLFF.

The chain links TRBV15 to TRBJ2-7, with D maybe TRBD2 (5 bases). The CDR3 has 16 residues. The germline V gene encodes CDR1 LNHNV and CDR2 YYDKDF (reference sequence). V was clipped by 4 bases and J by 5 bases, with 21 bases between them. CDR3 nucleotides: TGTGCCACCAGCATTGCAAGTCCTAGCTTGGAGGACGAGCAGTACTTC. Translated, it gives CATSIASPSLEDEQYF.

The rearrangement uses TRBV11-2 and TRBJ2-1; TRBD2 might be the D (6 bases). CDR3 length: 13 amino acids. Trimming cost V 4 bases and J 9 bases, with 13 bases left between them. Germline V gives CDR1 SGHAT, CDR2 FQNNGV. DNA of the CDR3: TGTGCCAGCAGCTCGTCTATAGCGGCTGAGCAGTTCTTC. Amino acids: CASSSSIAAEQFF. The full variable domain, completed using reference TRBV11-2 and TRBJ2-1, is EAGVAQSPRYKIIEKRQSVAFWCNPISGHATLYWYQQILGQGPKLLIQFQNNGVVDDSQLPKDRFSAERLKGVDSTLKIQPAKLEDSAVYLCASSSSIAAEQFFGPGTRLTVL.

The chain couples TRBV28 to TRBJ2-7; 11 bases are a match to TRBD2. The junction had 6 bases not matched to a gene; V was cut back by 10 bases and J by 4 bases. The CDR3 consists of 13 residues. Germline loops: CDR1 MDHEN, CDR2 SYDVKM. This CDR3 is CATIAGGQYEQYF. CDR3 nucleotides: TGTGCCACCATAGCGGGAGGGCAGTACGAGCAGTACTTC.

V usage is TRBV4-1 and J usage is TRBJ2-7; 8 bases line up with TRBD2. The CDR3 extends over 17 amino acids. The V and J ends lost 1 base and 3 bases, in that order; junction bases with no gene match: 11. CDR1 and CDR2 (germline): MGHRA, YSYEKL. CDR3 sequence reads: CASSQGTDSGNHYEQYF. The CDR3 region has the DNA TGCGCCAGCAGCCAAGGTACCGATAGCGGGAATCACTACGAGCAGTACTTC.

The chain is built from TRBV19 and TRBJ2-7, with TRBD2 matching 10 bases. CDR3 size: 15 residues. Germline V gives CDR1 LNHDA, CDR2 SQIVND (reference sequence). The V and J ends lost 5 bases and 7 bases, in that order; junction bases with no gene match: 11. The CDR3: CASSVSGRGLREQYF. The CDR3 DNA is TGTGCCAGTAGTGTGAGCGGGAGGGGGCTGCGAGAGCAGTACTTC.

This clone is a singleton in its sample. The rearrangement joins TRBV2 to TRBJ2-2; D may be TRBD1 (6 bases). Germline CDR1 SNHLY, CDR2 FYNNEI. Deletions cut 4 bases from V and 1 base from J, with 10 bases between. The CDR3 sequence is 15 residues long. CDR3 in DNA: TGTGCCAGCAGTGCCCAGGGGATGAACACCGGGGAGCTGTTTTTT. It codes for CASSAQGMNTGELFF.

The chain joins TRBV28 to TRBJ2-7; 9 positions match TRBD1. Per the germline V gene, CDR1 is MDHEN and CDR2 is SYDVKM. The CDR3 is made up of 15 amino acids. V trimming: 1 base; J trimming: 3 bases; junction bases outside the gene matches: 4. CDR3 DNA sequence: TGTGCCAGCAGTTTATCCGGGACAGGGTTCTACGAGCAGTACTTC. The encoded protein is CASSLSGTGFYEQYF.

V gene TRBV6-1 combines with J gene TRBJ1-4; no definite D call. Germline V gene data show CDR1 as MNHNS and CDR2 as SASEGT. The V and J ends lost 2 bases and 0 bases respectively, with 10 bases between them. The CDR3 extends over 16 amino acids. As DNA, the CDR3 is TGTGCCAGCAGTGAAAGCTTCGGCGCAACTAATGAAAAACTGTTTTTT. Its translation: CASSESFGATNEKLFF.

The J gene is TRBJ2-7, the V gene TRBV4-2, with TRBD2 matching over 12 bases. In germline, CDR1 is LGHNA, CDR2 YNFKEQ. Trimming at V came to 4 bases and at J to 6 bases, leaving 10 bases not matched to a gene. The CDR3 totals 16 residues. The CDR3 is CASSPRSGLAGIEQYF. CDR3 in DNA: TGTGCCAGCAGCCCTCGTAGCGGACTAGCGGGAATCGAGCAGTACTTC.

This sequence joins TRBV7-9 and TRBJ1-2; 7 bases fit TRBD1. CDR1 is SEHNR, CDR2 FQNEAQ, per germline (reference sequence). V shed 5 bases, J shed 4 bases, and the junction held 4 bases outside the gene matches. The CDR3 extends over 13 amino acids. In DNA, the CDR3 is TGTGCCAGCAGCAAGGGGGCAGTCTATGGCTACACCTTC. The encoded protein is CASSKGAVYGYTF.

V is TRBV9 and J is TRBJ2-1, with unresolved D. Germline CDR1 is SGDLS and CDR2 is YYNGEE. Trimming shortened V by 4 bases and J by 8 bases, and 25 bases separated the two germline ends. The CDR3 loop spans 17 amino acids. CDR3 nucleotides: TGTGCCAGCAGCTCTTCACCTCTCAGAGCAGTTGCCCATGAGCAGTTCTTC. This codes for CASSSSPLRAVAHEQFF.

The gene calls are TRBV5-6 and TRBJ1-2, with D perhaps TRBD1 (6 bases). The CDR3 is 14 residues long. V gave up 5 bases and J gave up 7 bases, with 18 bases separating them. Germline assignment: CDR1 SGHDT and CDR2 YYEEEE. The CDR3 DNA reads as TGTGCCAGCAGTTCAGGGGTTGTCGCCGGTGGCTACACCTTC. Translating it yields CASSSGVVAGGYTF.

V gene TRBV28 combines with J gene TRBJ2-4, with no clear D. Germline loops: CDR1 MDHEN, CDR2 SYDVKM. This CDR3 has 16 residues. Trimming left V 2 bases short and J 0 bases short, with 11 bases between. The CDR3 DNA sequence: TGTGCCAGCAGTTTAATGGGGAACCTAGCCAAAAACATTCAGTACTTC. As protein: CASSLMGNLAKNIQYF.

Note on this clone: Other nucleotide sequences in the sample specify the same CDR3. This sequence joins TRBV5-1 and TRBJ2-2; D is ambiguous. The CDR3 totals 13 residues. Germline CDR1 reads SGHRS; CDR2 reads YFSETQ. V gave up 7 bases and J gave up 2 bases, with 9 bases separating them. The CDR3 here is CASSPGNTGELFF. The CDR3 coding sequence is TGCGCCAGCTCACCCGGCAACACCGGGGAGCTGTTTTTT.

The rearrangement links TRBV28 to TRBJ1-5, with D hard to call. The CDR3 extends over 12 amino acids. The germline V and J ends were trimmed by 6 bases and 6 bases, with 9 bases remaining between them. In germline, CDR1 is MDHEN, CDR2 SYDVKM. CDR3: CASSPPRQPQHF. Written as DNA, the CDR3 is TGTGCCAGCAGCCCCCCCCGTCAGCCCCAGCATTTT.

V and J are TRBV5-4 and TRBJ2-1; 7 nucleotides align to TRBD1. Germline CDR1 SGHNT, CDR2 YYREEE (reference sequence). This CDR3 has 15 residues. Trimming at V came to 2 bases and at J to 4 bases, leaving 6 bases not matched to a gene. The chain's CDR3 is CASSFGQGVYNEQFF. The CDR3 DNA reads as TGTGCCAGCAGCTTCGGGCAGGGGGTGTACAATGAGCAGTTCTTC.

This CDR3 reads CASSLKGTGVYGYTF. The CDR3 nucleotides are TGTGCCAGCAGTTTAAAGGGGACAGGGGTGTATGGCTACACCTTC. V usage is TRBV27 and J usage is TRBJ1-2, with 10 nucleotides matching TRBD1. With 2 bases clipped from V and 5 bases from J, the junction kept 5 bases outside the gene matches. Germline CDR1 and CDR2: MNHEY and SMNVEV (reference sequence). The CDR3 runs 15 residues.

In nucleotides, the CDR3 is TGTGCCAGCAGCTACGGACTAGCGGGAGCCTCCCGCACAGATACGCAGTATTTT. Amino acid sequence: CASSYGLAGASRTDTQYF. The V gene is TRBV5-4, the J gene TRBJ2-3; TRBD2 matches 13 bases. Germline V lookup: CDR1 SGHNT, CDR2 YYREEE (reference sequence). Germline trimming cut 3 bases from V and 1 base from J; bases unmatched to any gene: 8. The CDR3 spans 18 residues.